Listed here is a single TCR beta chain. Its matching antigen is unknown. The donors, all of them Caucasian adults, lived in Nashville, Tennessee. The CDR3 runs to 15 residues. The germline CDR1 and CDR2 sequences are LGHNA and YNFKEQ. Trimming shortened V by 0 bases and J by 7 bases, and 12 bases separated the two germline ends. The source of the sample is a study of shared clonotypes between healthy human individuals. Genomic DNA of every subset was divided equally among multiple immunoSEQ plates. Unsorted PBMC samples were amplified in replicate PCRs containing around 300 ng DNA, some 30,000 T cell genomes. Sequencing used immunoSEQ multiplex PCR; TCRdb keeps in-frame clones, though not all of them. There are about 450,000 clones in the sample; about 85% occur only once, and about 13% lies in the top ten. General study points: Sampling involved blood alone; tissue repertoires likely differ.

The origin of this receptor is a woman between 40 and 50 years old in good health. Some clones in this sample may be carry-over from other donors' samples. The chain is built from TRBV4-2 and TRBJ2-2; possibly TRBD2 for D (5 bases). Source material: PBMCs. CDR3 bases: TGTGCCAGCAGCCAAGATTCGGGAACCGGCGGGGAGCTGTTTTTT. Translated: CASSQDSGTGGELFF.